Shown below are 20 T cell receptor beta chains from a single sample sequenced in a study of Ad26.COV2.S vaccination and SARS-CoV-2 variants. Assay: immunoSEQ multiplex PCR; the TCRdb copy retains only in-frame clones and omits some. The sample lists some 640,000 clones, approximately 88% occurring once. Treatment here: 15 to 20 received Ad26.COV2.S at low or high dose, single or two shots; 5 received placebo; per-sample allocation not given. Vaccine and placebo recipients were sampled on day 63 after the first injection. The input for sequencing was peripheral blood, taken in a trial of Ad26.COV2.S vaccine versus placebo. Source of these receptors: a person between 18 and 60 years old who received the Ad26.COV2.S COVID-19 vaccine or a placebo.

This clone is a singleton in its sample. The chain carries TRBV4-2 and TRBJ2-5, with D possibly matching TRBD1 (6 bases). The V gene lost 1 base and the J gene lost 2 bases, with 11 bases spanning the gap. The CDR3 has 15 amino acids. Per germline, CDR1 LGHNA and CDR2 YNFKEQ. CDR3 sequence reads: CASSQGDRTQETQYF. CDR3 in DNA: TGTGCCAGCAGCCAAGGAGACAGGACTCAAGAGACCCAGTACTTC.

The chain couples TRBV5-8 to TRBJ2-4, with D tentatively TRBD2 (6 bases). Per germline, CDR1 SGHTS and CDR2 YDEGEE. This CDR3 has 15 residues. The V gene lost 3 bases and the J gene lost 0 bases, with 10 bases spanning the gap. In DNA, the CDR3 is TGTGCCAGCAGCTATCCGGGACTAGCCAAAAACATTCAGTACTTC. It yields the protein CASSYPGLAKNIQYF.

The chain has TRBV2 and TRBJ1-1; D remains ambiguous. The CDR3 has 13 residues. V dropped 7 bases and J dropped 1 base, with 10 bases sitting between them. The germline V gene encodes CDR1 SNHLY and CDR2 FYNNEI. DNA of the CDR3: TGTGCCAGCAAAGGATCAAGGAACACTGAAGCTTTCTTT. It is translated as CASKGSRNTEAFF.

This chain connects TRBV5-6 to TRBJ2-7, with 9 bases fitting TRBD2. This CDR3 comprises 17 residues. Germline lookup yields CDR1 SGHDT and CDR2 YYEEEE. The V gene end was trimmed by 4 bases and the J gene end by 6 bases; junction bases not matched to a gene: 17. Written as DNA, the CDR3 is TGTGCCAGCAGCCTGCTTTGGGCGGGAGGGGAGGTGGGCGAGCAGTACTTC. Its protein product is CASSLLWAGGEVGEQYF. The entire variable domain, with the rest obtained from reference TRBV5-6 and TRBJ2-7, is as follows: DAGVTQSPTHLIKTRGQQVTLRCSPKSGHDTVSWYQQALGQGPQFIFQYYEEEERQRGNFPDRFSGHQFPNYSSELNVNALLLGDSALYLCASSLLWAGGEVGEQYFGPGTRLTVT.

This clone showed up just once. A read error may account for a junction end that differs from germline. The rearrangement joins TRBV7-9 to TRBJ1-2, with TRBD1 matching 7 bases. This CDR3 spans 9 amino acids. Germline values: CDR1 SEHNR, CDR2 FQNEAQ (reference sequence). CDR3 in amino acids: CASSPGQSF. In DNA form, the CDR3 reads TGTGCCAGCAGCCCGGGACAGAGCTTC.

This rearrangement joins TRBV7-9 to TRBJ2-3; 7 nucleotides line up with TRBD2. The V and J ends lost 5 bases and 10 bases, in that order; junction bases with no gene match: 12. Germline CDR1 SEHNR, CDR2 FQNEAQ (reference sequence). The CDR3 loop spans 14 amino acids. DNA for the CDR3: TGTGCCAGCAGCCAGGGAGGGGAACTAGCATCGCAGTATTTT. Residues: CASSQGGELASQYF.

The rearrangement joins TRBV18 to TRBJ1-1; the D gene is possibly TRBD1 (5 bases). Looked up from germline, CDR1 is KGHSH and CDR2 is LQKENI. Trimming cost V 5 bases and J 1 base, with 11 bases left between them. This CDR3 region has 14 residues. CDR3 sequence reads: CASSSLTANTEAFF. Here the CDR3 DNA reads TGTGCCAGCTCATCACTGACAGCGAACACTGAAGCTTTCTTT. The full variable domain, its missing parts supplied by reference TRBV18 and TRBJ1-1, is NAGVMQNPRHLVRRRGQEARLRCSPMKGHSHVYWYRQLPEEGLKFMVYLQKENIIDESGMPKERFSAEFPKEGPSILRIQQVVRGDSAAYFCASSSLTANTEAFFGQGTRLTVV.

The chain joins TRBV30 to TRBJ2-2; D gene uncertain. The germline CDR1 and CDR2 sequences are GTSNPN and SVGIG (reference sequence). This CDR3 contains 15 residues. Trimming removed 4 bases at V and 5 bases at J, with 17 bases between. CDR3 coding DNA: TGTGCCTGGATTCCCCCAGGTCTTGCAACCGGGGAGCTGTTTTTT. Encoded protein: CAWIPPGLATGELFF.

This rearrangement joins TRBV6-4 to TRBJ2-1; TRBD2 agrees at 7 bases. This CDR3 has 15 residues. Trimming took 3 bases from V and 7 from J; bases not matched to a gene: 9. From germline, CDR1 is MRHNA and CDR2 SNTAGT. DNA for the CDR3: TGTGCCAGCAGTGAAAAGGCGGGAGTAGCAAATGAGCAGTTCTTC. Its translation is CASSEKAGVANEQFF.

J is TRBJ2-7 and V is TRBV19, with a weak D call TRBD2 (6 bases). Looked up from germline, CDR1 is LNHDA and CDR2 is SQIVND (reference sequence). Trimming took off 9 bases at V and 5 bases at J, with 17 bases between the two ends. The CDR3 covers 13 residues. CDR3 protein: CASAPPGAHEQYF. In nucleotides, the CDR3 is TGTGCCAGCGCCCCTCCGGGAGCCCACGAGCAGTACTTC.

The rearrangement uses TRBV7-8 and TRBJ1-5, with D perhaps TRBD1 (5 bases). This CDR3 is 16 amino acids long. V gave up 3 bases and J gave up 0 bases, with 12 bases separating them. Germline V lookup: CDR1 SGHVS, CDR2 FQNEAQ. The chain's CDR3 is CASSLLRRDSNQPQHF. CDR3 nucleotide sequence: TGTGCCAGCAGCTTGCTGCGCAGGGATAGCAATCAGCCCCAGCATTTT.

This rearrangement joins TRBV12-3 or TRBV12-4 to TRBJ2-7; the D gene is possibly TRBD2 (5 bases). V was pared by 5 bases and J by 1 base, with 9 bases between. CDR3 length: 13 amino acids. CDR3 bases: TGTGCCAGCAGTCCGGACTCGTCCTACGAGCAGTACTTC. Protein sequence: CASSPDSSYEQYF.

The chain uses TRBV24-1 and TRBJ2-3; D is possibly TRBD2 (6 bases). This CDR3 region has 13 residues. Germline CDR1 KGHDR, CDR2 SFDVKD. Trimming took 6 bases from V and 2 from J, leaving 8 bases between them. This CDR3 is CATSSGYTDTQYF. For the CDR3, the DNA is TGTGCCACCAGTAGCGGGTACACAGATACGCAGTATTTT.

The rearrangement links TRBV19 to TRBJ2-5; a weak D match, TRBD1 (6 bases). V was pared by 6 bases and J by 1 base, with 18 bases between. The germline V gene has CDR1 LNHDA and CDR2 SQIVND (reference sequence). CDR3 length equals 16 residues. The DNA for the CDR3 is TGTGCCAGTAGATCACCCGGGACACAACTCCAAGAGACCCAGTACTTC. Translation: CASRSPGTQLQETQYF. The variable domain in full, completed from reference TRBV19 and TRBJ2-5, reads DGGITQSPKYLFRKEGQNVTLSCEQNLNHDAMYWYRQDPGQGLRLIYYSQIVNDFQKGDIAEGYSVSREKKESFPLTVTSAQKNPTAFYLCASRSPGTQLQETQYFGPGTRLLVL.

In this sample, this clone turned up once. The chain combines TRBV5-1 with TRBJ2-1; D tentatively reads TRBD1 or TRBD2 (5 bases each). V lost 0 bases to trimming and J lost 4 bases, with 11 bases between them. The CDR3 runs 15 residues. The V gene's germline CDR1 is SGHRS and CDR2 YFSETQ. As DNA, the CDR3 is TGCGCCAGCAGCTTGGCCGGGGCGGCATACAATGAGCAGTTCTTC. Residues: CASSLAGAAYNEQFF.

The V gene is TRBV19, the J gene TRBJ2-2, with D tentatively TRBD2 (6 bases). The V end was cut by 5 bases, the J end by 5 bases, with 15 bases between. The CDR3 length is 15 residues. Per the germline V gene, CDR1 is LNHDA and CDR2 is SQIVND (reference sequence). CDR3 bases: TGTGCCAGTAGTCTCGGCGGGGCCGGAACCGGGGAGCTGTTTTTT. As protein: CASSLGGAGTGELFF.

J is TRBJ2-4 and V is TRBV19, with D hard to call. Trimming cost V 9 bases and J 4 bases, with 19 bases left between them. Germline V gives CDR1 LNHDA, CDR2 SQIVND (reference sequence). The CDR3 runs to 15 residues. The CDR3 protein is CASQDPTEPKNIQYF. CDR3 nucleotides: TGTGCCAGCCAAGACCCAACGGAACCAAAAAACATTCAGTACTTC.

The chain couples TRBV4-1 to TRBJ2-7; 7 nucleotides match TRBD1. From germline, CDR1 is MGHRA and CDR2 YSYEKL. J gave up 2 bases and V 0 bases, and 7 bases lay outside the gene matches. The CDR3 runs 16 residues. The CDR3 loop is CASSQDPTGAPYEQYF. As DNA, the CDR3 is TGCGCCAGCAGCCAAGATCCTACAGGGGCCCCCTACGAGCAGTACTTC.

This chain connects TRBV10-1 to TRBJ1-3; 8 nucleotides line up with TRBD1. Germline CDR1 is WNHNN and CDR2 is SYGVQD (reference sequence). Trimming took 6 bases from V and 3 from J; bases not matched to a gene: 4. The CDR3 is 14 residues long. Written as DNA, the CDR3 is TGCGCCAGCAGGACAGGGGCGTATGGAAACACCATATATTTT. Protein: CASRTGAYGNTIYF.

This chain's CDR3 is CASRTGDRVYEQYF. CDR3 DNA: TGTGCCAGCAGAACCGGGGACCGGGTCTACGAGCAGTACTTC. This chain links TRBV11-3 with TRBJ2-7, with D possibly called TRBD1 or TRBD2 (5 bases each). Per the germline V gene, CDR1 is SGHNT and CDR2 is YENEEA. The CDR3 has 14 amino acids. Trimming left V 6 bases short and J 3 bases short, with 15 bases between. Full variable domain (outside the CDR3, taken from reference TRBV11-3 and TRBJ2-7): EAGVVQSPRYKIIEKKQPVAFWCNPISGHNTLYWYLQNLGQGPELLIRYENEEAVDDSQLPKDRFSAERLKGVDSTLKIQPAELGDSAVYLCASRTGDRVYEQYFGPGTRLTVT.